The 28 T cell receptor beta chains in this list originate from one sample, sequenced in a study of cytomegalovirus exposure and HLA in healthy donors. 60 Vbeta and 13 Jbeta primers were used in PCR. Repertoires were generated with immunoSEQ multiplex PCR, while TCRdb's copy carries only in-frame clones and drops some. The sample yields 110,000 to 150,000 clones, over 70% seen once. The sequenced sample consisted of PBMCs. Receptor source: a male donor in good health and CMV-seronegative.

CDR3 in DNA: TGTGCCAGCAGTTTGGGGACAGGGAAGAACACCGGGGAGCTGTTTTTT. It encodes CASSLGTGKNTGELFF. The gene calls are TRBV28 and TRBJ2-2, with TRBD1 matching 9 bases. The CDR3 has 16 residues. Germline V lookup: CDR1 MDHEN, CDR2 SYDVKM. Unmatched junction bases numbered 3, after V lost 3 bases and J lost 1 base.

The chain carries TRBV4-1 and TRBJ1-3, with 8 bases lining up with TRBD1. CDR3 size: 16 residues. Germline assignment: CDR1 MGHRA and CDR2 YSYEKL. Losses at the gene ends were 2 bases for V and 7 bases for J; bases not matched to a gene: 10. Written as DNA, the CDR3 is TGCGCCAGCAGCCAAAAGGACCAGGGGGCGGGGAACACCATATATTTT. As protein: CASSQKDQGAGNTIYF.

Concerning this clone itself: The sample has other DNA sequences that encode this CDR3 too. The chain has TRBV28 and TRBJ2-3; TRBD1 aligns across 9 bases. This CDR3 has 14 residues. Germline V lookup: CDR1 MDHEN, CDR2 SYDVKM. The junction had 5 bases not matched to a gene; V was cut back by 10 bases and J by 0 bases. In DNA, the CDR3 is TGTGCCACCCGACAGGGGGGGAGCACAGATACGCAGTATTTT. It translates to CATRQGGSTDTQYF. The variable domain in full, with the rest retrieved from reference TRBV28 and TRBJ2-3, is DVKVTQSSRYLVKRTGEKVFLECVQDMDHENMFWYRQDPGLGLRLIYFSYDVKMKEKGDIPEGYSVSREKKERFSLILESASTNQTSMYLCATRQGGSTDTQYFGPGTRLTVL.

This chain connects TRBV4-3 to TRBJ2-4, with TRBD1 identical over 7 bases. V gave up 0 bases and J gave up 1 base; unmatched junction bases: 6. Germline values: CDR1 LGHNA, CDR2 YSLEER. CDR3 length: 17 residues. Written as DNA, the CDR3 is TGCGCCAGCAGCCAAGACCGACAGGGTATCGCCAAAAACATTCAGTACTTC. This translates into CASSQDRQGIAKNIQYF.

The J gene is TRBJ1-1, the V gene TRBV12-5, with 8 bases that match TRBD1. V lost 9 bases and J lost 5; bases outside the gene matches: 5. Germline V gene lookup returns CDR1 LGHNT and CDR2 FRNRAP. The CDR3 spans 12 residues. The CDR3 coding sequence is TGTGCTAGCCAGGGGGCAGGAACTGAAGCTTTCTTT. This codes for CASQGAGTEAFF.

V usage is TRBV19 and J usage is TRBJ1-3, with D tentatively TRBD1 (6 bases). Trimming pared 8 bases from V and 4 bases from J, leaving 9 bases between. The germline V gene has CDR1 LNHDA and CDR2 SQIVND (reference sequence). This CDR3 region has 12 residues. CDR3 protein: CASRGQGNTIYF. DNA for the CDR3: TGTGCCAGTCGTGGACAGGGAAACACCATATATTTT.

The genes are TRBV19 and TRBJ2-7, with 7 bases matching TRBD1. Trimming at V came to 5 bases and at J to 0 bases, leaving 13 bases not matched to a gene. The germline CDR1 and CDR2 sequences are LNHDA and SQIVND (reference sequence). The length of the CDR3 is 17 residues. The CDR3 DNA follows: TGTGCCAGTAGTGTCGACGCGGACAGGCTCTACTCCTACGAGCAGTACTTC. Translating gives CASSVDADRLYSYEQYF.

The V gene is TRBV6-1, the J gene TRBJ2-2, with a possible D match to TRBD1 (5 bases). CDR1 is MNHNS, CDR2 SASEGT, per germline. CDR3 size: 14 residues. V lost 7 bases, J lost 0 bases, and 9 bases lay in between. CDR3 sequence: CASIRGTNTGELFF. DNA of the CDR3: TGTGCCAGCATAAGGGGAACGAACACCGGGGAGCTGTTTTTT.

The CDR3 region has the DNA TGTGCCAGCAGTTACATACCTAACGGCTATGGCTACACCTTC. Its translation: CASSYIPNGYGYTF. V gene TRBV6-5 combines with J gene TRBJ1-2; D not certain. Germline lookup yields CDR1 MNHEY and CDR2 SVGAGI. V was clipped by 2 bases and J by 4 bases, with 11 bases between them. The CDR3 has 14 residues.

V and J are TRBV5-4 and TRBJ1-1; no clear D. The germline V gene has CDR1 SGHNT and CDR2 YYREEE (reference sequence). The CDR3 sequence is 13 residues long. V was trimmed by 3 bases and J by 3 bases, leaving 9 bases between them. DNA of the CDR3: TGTGCCAGCAGCTACGGGTGGTACACTGAAGCTTTCTTT. It yields the protein CASSYGWYTEAFF.

The chain recombines TRBV6-1 with TRBJ1-2, with a possible D match to TRBD1 (5 bases). Trimming removed 7 bases from V and 2 bases from J, with 17 bases in between. Germline V gene lookup returns CDR1 MNHNS and CDR2 SASEGT. The CDR3 has 15 amino acids. CDR3 sequence reads: CASTGIGVLNYGYTF. The CDR3 DNA reads as TGTGCCAGCACAGGGATCGGAGTTCTCAACTATGGCTACACCTTC.

This rearrangement joins TRBV6-1 to TRBJ1-1; tentative D call: TRBD1 (5 bases). The CDR3 runs 12 residues. Germline V gene data show CDR1 as MNHNS and CDR2 as SASEGT. The V gene lost 6 bases and the J gene lost 7 bases, with 12 bases spanning the gap. CDR3 sequence: CASRDIQGEAFF. Here the CDR3 DNA reads TGTGCCAGCAGGGACATCCAGGGTGAAGCTTTCTTT.

This clone was counted between two and nine times. The genes are TRBV29-1 and TRBJ2-3, with 7 bases identical to TRBD2. The ends lost 3 bases at V and 8 bases at J; junction bases unmatched: 14. The germline V gene encodes CDR1 SQVTM and CDR2 ANQGSEA. The CDR3 has 15 residues. CDR3 amino acids: CSVDDQRGLGGTQYF. CDR3 DNA sequence: TGCAGCGTTGATGACCAGCGGGGCCTCGGGGGTACGCAGTATTTT.

V is TRBV28 and J is TRBJ1-5, with unresolved D. The CDR3 loop spans 13 amino acids. The germline V gene has CDR1 MDHEN and CDR2 SYDVKM. Trimming removed 0 bases at V and 5 bases at J, with 5 bases between. Here the CDR3 reads CASSLWSDQPQHF. CDR3 bases: TGTGCCAGCAGTTTATGGTCCGATCAGCCCCAGCATTTT.

The chain links TRBV15 to TRBJ2-5, with a weak D call TRBD1 (6 bases). CDR1 and CDR2 from the germline V gene are LNHNV and YYDKDF (reference sequence). CDR3 length: 14 residues. V lost 2 bases and J lost 4, with 11 bases in between. In nucleotides, the CDR3 is TGTGCCACCAGCAGAACAGGGATGGGAGAGACCCAGTACTTC. This translates into CATSRTGMGETQYF.

The rearrangement uses TRBV29-1 and TRBJ1-1, with D perhaps matching TRBD1 (6 bases). With 4 bases removed from V and 4 bases from J, the gap between germline ends came to 10 bases. Germline CDR1 and CDR2: SQVTM and ANQGSEA. This CDR3 region has 12 residues. The CDR3 loop is CSVAQGRTEAFF. The CDR3 nucleotides are TGCAGCGTTGCCCAGGGGCGCACTGAAGCTTTCTTT.

The V gene is TRBV27, the J gene TRBJ2-6; possibly TRBD2 for D (6 bases). Germline V gene data show CDR1 as MNHEY and CDR2 as SMNVEV (reference sequence). The length of the CDR3 is 17 residues. V was clipped by 0 bases and J by 3 bases, with 12 bases between them. In nucleotides, the CDR3 is TGTGCCAGCAGTTTATCGATTCCCGGGGGTGGGGCCAACGTCCTGACTTTC. Translation: CASSLSIPGGGANVLTF.

The chain combines TRBV5-1 with TRBJ1-1; TRBD1 agrees at 7 bases. There are 15 residues in the CDR3. V dropped 5 bases and J dropped 0; count of bases not matched to a gene: 7. Germline lookup yields CDR1 SGHRS and CDR2 YFSETQ. CDR3 amino acids: CASSMGQLMNTEAFF. The CDR3 coding sequence is TGCGCCAGCAGTATGGGACAGTTAATGAACACTGAAGCTTTCTTT.

The rearrangement joins TRBV4-2 to TRBJ2-3, with D possibly being TRBD1 (5 bases). The germline V gene encodes CDR1 LGHNA and CDR2 YNFKEQ. V was shortened by 0 bases and J by 4 bases, with 14 bases between the two germline ends. The CDR3 has 16 residues. The DNA of the CDR3 is TGTGCCAGCAGCCAAGATCCTAACAGGTTGTCAGATACGCAGTATTTT. It encodes CASSQDPNRLSDTQYF.

This sequence joins TRBV19 and TRBJ1-5; D is ambiguous. The CDR3 contains 15 residues. The V gene's germline CDR1 is LNHDA and CDR2 SQIVND (reference sequence). V lost 8 bases, J lost 2 bases, and 16 bases lay in between. The CDR3 nucleotides are TGTGCCAGTGCCAAATACGTGAGTGGCAATCAGCCCCAGCATTTT. This encodes CASAKYVSGNQPQHF.

In this sample, this clone turned up once. In DNA, the CDR3 is TGTGCCAGTTCCACGGGACAGGGAGGGGCCGGGGAGCTGTTTTTT. As protein: CASSTGQGGAGELFF. J is TRBJ2-2 and V is TRBV19; 9 nucleotides line up with TRBD1. V lost 8 bases, J lost 6 bases, and 10 bases stayed unmatched. CDR1 and CDR2 from the germline V gene are LNHDA and SQIVND (reference sequence). This CDR3 spans 15 amino acids.

The CDR3 region has the DNA TGTGCCAGCAGCGCGGGACAGAACTATGGCTACACCTTC. It yields the protein CASSAGQNYGYTF. This rearrangement joins TRBV7-2 to TRBJ1-2; 7 bases line up with TRBD1. The trim removed 5 bases at V and 2 bases at J, leaving 2 bases unmatched. The V gene's germline CDR1 is SGHTA and CDR2 FQGNSA. This CDR3 contains 13 residues.

The chain is built from TRBV7-2 and TRBJ2-3; 8 bases agree with TRBD2. CDR1 and CDR2 (germline): SGHTA, FQGNSA. The V and J ends lost 3 bases and 3 bases, in that order; junction bases with no gene match: 8. The CDR3 extends over 16 amino acids. The CDR3 DNA reads TGTGCCAGCAGCTTTGGATCTTTAGCGGGGACAGATACGCAGTATTTT. Amino acids: CASSFGSLAGTDTQYF.

The chain uses TRBV6-6 and TRBJ2-4; 10 bases align to TRBD1. V shed 2 bases, J shed 2 bases, and the junction held 3 bases outside the gene matches. This CDR3 is built from 16 residues. Germline-derived CDR1 and CDR2 are MNHNY and SVGAGI (reference sequence). CDR3: CASSYRTGGSKNIQYF. The CDR3 DNA follows: TGTGCCAGCAGTTACCGGACAGGGGGTTCCAAAAACATTCAGTACTTC.

The rearrangement joins TRBV7-9 to TRBJ2-5; a possible D gene is TRBD1 (5 bases). Trimming stripped 2 bases from V and 0 bases from J, with 10 bases between. The CDR3 extends over 15 amino acids. CDR1 SEHNR and CDR2 FQNEAQ come from the germline V gene (reference sequence). The CDR3 sequence is CASSLRQYYQETQYF. DNA for the CDR3: TGTGCCAGCAGCTTAAGACAGTATTACCAAGAGACCCAGTACTTC. Supplemented by reference TRBV7-9 and TRBJ2-5, the full variable domain reads DTGVSQNPRHKITKRGQNVTFRCDPISEHNRLYWYRQTLGQGPEFLTYFQNEAQLEKSRLLSDRFSAERPKGSFSTLEIQRTEQGDSAMYLCASSLRQYYQETQYFGPGTRLLVL.

V gene TRBV9 combines with J gene TRBJ1-1; TRBD1 agrees at 8 bases. The CDR3 spans 14 residues. V was pared by 2 bases and J by 11 bases, with 11 bases of the junction left unmatched. Germline CDR1 reads SGDLS; CDR2 reads YYNGEE. The CDR3 loop reads CASSVGTGLGIAFF. Written as DNA, the CDR3 is TGTGCCAGCAGCGTGGGGACAGGATTAGGTATCGCTTTCTTT.

This clone was seen a single time. The chain recombines TRBV6-6 with TRBJ1-1; D is ambiguous. The ends were cut back, 6 bases at V and 5 bases at J, with 13 bases in the middle. Germline CDR1 MNHNY, CDR2 SVGAGI (reference sequence). The CDR3 is 13 amino acids. The CDR3 region is CASSLNGDTEAFF. The CDR3 DNA reads TGTGCCAGCAGCCTGAACGGGGATACTGAAGCTTTCTTT.

The gene calls are TRBV7-8 and TRBJ1-2; D is perhaps TRBD1 (6 bases). Germline assignment: CDR1 SGHVS and CDR2 FQNEAQ. V was pared by 2 bases and J by 4 bases, with 8 bases between. The CDR3 length is 13 residues. Here the CDR3 reads CASSLKDSYGYTF. In nucleotides, the CDR3 is TGTGCCAGCAGCTTAAAGGACAGCTATGGCTACACCTTC. Full variable domain (rest looked up from reference TRBV7-8 and TRBJ1-2): GAGVSQSPRYKVAKRGQDVALRCDPISGHVSLFWYQQALGQGPEFLTYFQNEAQLDKSGLPSDRFFAERPEGSVSTLKIQRTQQEDSAVYLCASSLKDSYGYTFGSGTRLTVV.